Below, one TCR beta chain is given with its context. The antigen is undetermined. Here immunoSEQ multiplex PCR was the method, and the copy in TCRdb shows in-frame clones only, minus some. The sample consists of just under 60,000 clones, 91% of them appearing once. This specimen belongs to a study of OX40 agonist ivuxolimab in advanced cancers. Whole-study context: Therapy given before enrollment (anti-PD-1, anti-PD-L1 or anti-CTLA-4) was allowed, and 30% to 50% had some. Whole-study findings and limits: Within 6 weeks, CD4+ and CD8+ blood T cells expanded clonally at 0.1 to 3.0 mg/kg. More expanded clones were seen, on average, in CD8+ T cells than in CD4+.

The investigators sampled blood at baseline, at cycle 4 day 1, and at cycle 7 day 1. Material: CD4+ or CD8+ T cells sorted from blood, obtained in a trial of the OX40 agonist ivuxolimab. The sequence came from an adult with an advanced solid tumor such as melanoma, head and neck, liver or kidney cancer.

The CDR3 nucleotides are TGTGCCAGCAGCTTAGTTGGAACTGAAGCTTTCTTT. Protein: CASSLVGTEAFF. This chain joins TRBV11-2 and TRBJ1-1; no reliable D call. Germline assignment: CDR1 SGHAT and CDR2 FQNNGV. Trimming left V 1 base short and J 5 bases short, with 5 bases between. This CDR3 region has 12 residues.